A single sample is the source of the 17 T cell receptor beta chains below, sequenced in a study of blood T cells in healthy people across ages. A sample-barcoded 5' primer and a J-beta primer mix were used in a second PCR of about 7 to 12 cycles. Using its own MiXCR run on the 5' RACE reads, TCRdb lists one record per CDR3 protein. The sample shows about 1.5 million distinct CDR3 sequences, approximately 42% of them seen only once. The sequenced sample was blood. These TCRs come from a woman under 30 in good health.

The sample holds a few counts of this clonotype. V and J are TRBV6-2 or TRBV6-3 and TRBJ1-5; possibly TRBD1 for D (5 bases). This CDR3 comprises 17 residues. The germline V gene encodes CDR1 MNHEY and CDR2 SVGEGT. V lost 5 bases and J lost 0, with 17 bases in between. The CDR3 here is CASSPSGVRDSNQPQHF. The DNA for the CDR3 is TGTGCCAGCAGTCCCTCCGGCGTCAGGGATAGCAATCAGCCCCAGCATTTT.

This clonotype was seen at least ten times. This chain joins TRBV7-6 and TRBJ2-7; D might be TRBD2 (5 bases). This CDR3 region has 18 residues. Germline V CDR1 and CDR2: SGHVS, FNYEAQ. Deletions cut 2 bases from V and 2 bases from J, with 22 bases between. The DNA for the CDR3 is TGTGCCAGCAGCTTACCGTCCAGTGGCCTGGGAGTTCCCTACGAGCAGTACTTC. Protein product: CASSLPSSGLGVPYEQYF.

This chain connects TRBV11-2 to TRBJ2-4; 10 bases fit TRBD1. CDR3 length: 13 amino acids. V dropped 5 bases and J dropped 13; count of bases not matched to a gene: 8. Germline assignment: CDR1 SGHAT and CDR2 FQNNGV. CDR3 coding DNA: TGTGCCAGCAGCACACCGGGACAGGGGCAGCAGTACTTC. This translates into CASSTPGQGQQYF.

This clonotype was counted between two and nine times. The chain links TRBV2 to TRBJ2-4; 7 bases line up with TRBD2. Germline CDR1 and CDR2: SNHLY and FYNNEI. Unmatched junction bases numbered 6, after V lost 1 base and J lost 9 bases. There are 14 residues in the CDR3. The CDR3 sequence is CASSEGTSVGIQYF. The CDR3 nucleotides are TGTGCCAGCAGTGAAGGTACTAGCGTAGGCATTCAGTACTTC.

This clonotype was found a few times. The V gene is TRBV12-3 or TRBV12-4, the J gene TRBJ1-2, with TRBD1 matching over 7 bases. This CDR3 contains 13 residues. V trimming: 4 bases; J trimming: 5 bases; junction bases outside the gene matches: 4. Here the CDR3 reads CASSSGQEYGYTF. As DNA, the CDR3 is TGTGCCAGCAGTTCAGGACAGGAGTATGGCTACACCTTC.

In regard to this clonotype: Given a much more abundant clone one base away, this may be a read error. This CDR3 reads CASSQVPGAYERYF. In nucleotides, the CDR3 is TGTGCCAGCAGCCAAGTCCCGGGGGCGTACGAGCGGTACTTC. The rearrangement joins TRBV4-2 to TRBJ2-7; D possibly uses TRBD1 or TRBD2 (6 bases each). CDR3 size: 14 residues. Germline V CDR1 and CDR2: LGHNA, YNFKEQ.

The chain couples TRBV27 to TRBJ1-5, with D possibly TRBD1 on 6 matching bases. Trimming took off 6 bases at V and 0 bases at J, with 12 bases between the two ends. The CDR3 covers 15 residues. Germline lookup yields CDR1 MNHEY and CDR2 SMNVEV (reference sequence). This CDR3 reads CASRRGGTSNQPQHF. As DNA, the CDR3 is TGTGCCAGCAGGAGGGGGGGCACTAGCAATCAGCCCCAGCATTTT.

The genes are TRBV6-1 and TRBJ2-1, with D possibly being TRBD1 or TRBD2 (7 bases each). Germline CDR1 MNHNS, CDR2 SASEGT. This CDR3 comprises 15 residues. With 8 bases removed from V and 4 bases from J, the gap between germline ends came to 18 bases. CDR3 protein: CASQGGRRVYNEQFF. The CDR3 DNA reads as TGTGCCAGCCAGGGGGGGCGTCGAGTTTACAATGAGCAGTTCTTC.

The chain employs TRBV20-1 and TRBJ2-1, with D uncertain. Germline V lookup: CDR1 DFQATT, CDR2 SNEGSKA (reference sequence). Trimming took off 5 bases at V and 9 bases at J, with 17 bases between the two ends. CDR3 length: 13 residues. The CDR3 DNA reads TGCAGTGCTTATGGGAAAGGGTGGGGTGAGCAGTTCTTC. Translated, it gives CSAYGKGWGEQFF.

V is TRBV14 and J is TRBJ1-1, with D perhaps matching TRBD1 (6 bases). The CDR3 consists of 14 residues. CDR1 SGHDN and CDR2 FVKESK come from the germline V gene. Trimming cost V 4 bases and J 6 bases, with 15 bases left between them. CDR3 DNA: TGTGCCAGCAGCCTGATCCCTGCAGGGGCTGAAGCTTTCTTT. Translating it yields CASSLIPAGAEAFF.

The CDR3 sequence: CASSQPSAASGTQQFF. The CDR3 nucleotides read TGCGCCAGCAGCCAACCCTCGGCGGCTAGCGGGACCCAGCAGTTCTTC. V gene TRBV4-1 combines with J gene TRBJ2-1; 9 bases match TRBD2. Germline CDR1 is MGHRA and CDR2 is YSYEKL. The CDR3 is 16 residues long. V dropped 2 bases and J dropped 11; count of bases not matched to a gene: 13.

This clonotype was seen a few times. This CDR3 reads CASSRSEAYEQYF. CDR3 in DNA: TGTGCCAGCTCACGGAGCGAAGCTTACGAGCAGTACTTC. This sequence joins TRBV18 and TRBJ2-7; no clear D. The CDR3 spans 13 residues. Trimming removed 4 bases at V and 4 bases at J, with 11 bases between. The germline CDR1 and CDR2 sequences are KGHSH and LQKENI.

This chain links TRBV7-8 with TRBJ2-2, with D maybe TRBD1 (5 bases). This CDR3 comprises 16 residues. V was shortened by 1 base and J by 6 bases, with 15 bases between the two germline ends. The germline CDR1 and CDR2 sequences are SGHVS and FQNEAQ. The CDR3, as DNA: TGTGCCAGCAGCTTAGGGGGCCAATTATTGCCCGGGGAGCTGTTTTTT. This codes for CASSLGGQLLPGELFF.

CDR3 coding DNA: TGCGCCAGCACCTCGTTAACAGAAAACTACGAGCAGTACTTC. Its protein product is CASTSLTENYEQYF. The chain couples TRBV23-1 to TRBJ2-7; no firm D call. TRBV23-1 belongs to the ORF category, with a function that is uncertain. V was trimmed by 7 bases and J by 3 bases, leaving 16 bases between them. The length of the CDR3 is 14 residues.

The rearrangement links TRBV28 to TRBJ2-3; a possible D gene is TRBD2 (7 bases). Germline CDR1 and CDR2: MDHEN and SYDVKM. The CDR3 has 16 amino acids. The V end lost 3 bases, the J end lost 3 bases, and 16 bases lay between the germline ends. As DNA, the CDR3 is TGTGCCAGCAGTTTGCTGCGGGGGCCCACAACAGATACGCAGTATTTT. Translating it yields CASSLLRGPTTDTQYF.

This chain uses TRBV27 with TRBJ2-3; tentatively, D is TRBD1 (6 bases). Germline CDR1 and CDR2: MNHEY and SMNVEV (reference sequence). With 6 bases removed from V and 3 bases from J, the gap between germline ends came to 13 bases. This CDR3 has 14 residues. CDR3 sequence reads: CASSLHRVTDTQYF. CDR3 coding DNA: TGTGCCAGCAGCCTGCACAGGGTAACAGATACGCAGTATTTT.

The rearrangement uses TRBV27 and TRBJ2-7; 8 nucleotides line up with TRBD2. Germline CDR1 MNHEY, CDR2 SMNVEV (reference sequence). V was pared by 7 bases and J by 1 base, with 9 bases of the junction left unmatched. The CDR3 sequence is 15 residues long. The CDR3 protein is CASTISSGGSYEQYF. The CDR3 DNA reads TGTGCCAGCACCATCTCTTCGGGGGGGTCCTACGAGCAGTACTTC.